This entry concerns a single TCR beta chain. Antigen: not known. Using immunoSEQ multiplex PCR, the repertoire was profiled, and TCRdb retains in-frame clones only, with some absent. The data show around 12,000 clones, less than 80% seen once. The sample comes from a study of tumor-infiltrating lymphocytes in localized non-small cell lung cancer. Study-level background: Several tumor histologies, both smoking statuses, and some post-neoadjuvant chemotherapy samples were included.

Overall study results and limits: IM1 and IM2 tumors showed no difference in T-cell fraction. Tumors had more T cell infiltration than uninvolved lung, per TCRbeta sequencing and CD3 counts. Different pieces of the same tissue went to different assays, confounding technical variation with intratumor heterogeneity.

This TCR derives from a human donor with non-small cell lung cancer. Sequenced input: uninvolved lung tissue not adjacent to the tumor.

Here the CDR3 DNA reads TGTGCCAGCAGCTTCCTGGGGGAACGCTTCACCGGGGAGCTGTTTTTT. As protein: CASSFLGERFTGELFF. This chain joins TRBV5-4 and TRBJ2-2; D may correspond to TRBD1 or TRBD2 (5 bases each). Trimming took off 2 bases at V and 4 bases at J, with 15 bases between the two ends. Germline CDR1 reads SGHNT; CDR2 reads YYREEE (reference sequence). The CDR3 sequence is 16 residues long.